Below are 6 T cell receptor beta chains sequenced from a single sample in a study of OX40 agonist ivuxolimab in advanced cancers. Sequencing was performed with immunoSEQ multiplex PCR; in TCRdb, only in-frame clones are kept and a portion is missing. The repertoire holds 55,000 to 60,000 clones, roughly 84% seen once, with less than 0.85% in the top ten. This specimen was CD4+ or CD8+ T cells sorted from blood, taken in a trial of the OX40 agonist ivuxolimab. The receptors originated from an adult with an advanced solid tumor such as melanoma, head and neck, liver or kidney cancer.

This chain connects TRBV13 to TRBJ2-7, with D tentatively TRBD1 or TRBD2 (6 bases each). This CDR3 region has 15 residues. Germline V gene data show CDR1 as PRHDT and CDR2 as FYEKMQ (reference sequence). V was trimmed by 5 bases and J by 6 bases, leaving 20 bases between them. CDR3 protein: CASSTGQKEGPEQYF. DNA of the CDR3: TGTGCCAGCAGCACCGGACAGAAGGAGGGCCCCGAGCAGTACTTC. The complete variable domain, with remaining parts taken from reference TRBV13 and TRBJ2-7, reads AAGVIQSPRHLIKEKRETATLKCYPIPRHDTVYWYQQGPGQDPQFLISFYEKMQSDKGSIPDRFSAQQFSDYHSELNMSSLELGDSALYFCASSTGQKEGPEQYFGPGTRLTVT.

The CDR3: CALSGTNTGELFF. CDR3 nucleotide sequence: TGTGCCTTGAGCGGAACGAACACCGGGGAGCTGTTTTTT. V and J are TRBV7-2 and TRBJ2-2; perhaps TRBD2 as D (5 bases). The germline gives CDR1 SGHTA, CDR2 FQGNSA. The length of the CDR3 is 13 residues. With 11 bases removed from V and 0 bases from J, the gap between germline ends came to 10 bases.

In DNA form, the CDR3 reads TGTGCCAGCAGCTCCTTCTCCTACGAGCAGTACTTC. Translation gives CASSSFSYEQYF. The rearrangement uses TRBV7-9 and TRBJ2-7, with D unresolved. The CDR3 has 12 residues. Germline loops: CDR1 SEHNR, CDR2 FQNEAQ (reference sequence). Trimming left V 4 bases short and J 0 bases short, with 4 bases between.

The sample holds one count of this clone. J is TRBJ2-1 and V is TRBV7-8, with TRBD2 matching over 9 bases. CDR1 is SGHVS, CDR2 FQNEAQ, per germline. The CDR3 runs to 17 residues. V was pared by 3 bases and J by 7 bases, with 13 bases of the junction left unmatched. The CDR3 DNA reads as TGTGCCAGCAGCTTGATTCGTTCTGGCGGGAGGGGGAATGAGCAGTTCTTC. It translates to CASSLIRSGGRGNEQFF.

This clone was seen just once. This chain connects TRBV19 to TRBJ1-6, with 9 bases identical to TRBD1. J was trimmed by 9 bases and V by 7 bases; bases with no gene match: 7. The CDR3 runs to 14 residues. Germline V lookup: CDR1 LNHDA, CDR2 SQIVND (reference sequence). The CDR3, as DNA: TGTGCCAGTATTTCGACAGGGGGAGGTTCACCCCTCCACTTT. This codes for CASISTGGGSPLHF.

The chain carries TRBV5-1 and TRBJ1-1; a possible D gene is TRBD1 (6 bases). The CDR3 spans 14 residues. The V end was cut by 4 bases, the J end by 1 base, with 11 bases between. CDR1 is SGHRS, CDR2 YFSETQ, per germline. CDR3: CASSRGQTNTEAFF. The CDR3 bases are TGCGCCAGCAGCAGAGGACAGACGAACACTGAAGCTTTCTTT.